This T cell receptor beta chain was found in a study of CD8+ T cells in alopecia areata. Findings and limits, study-wide: Possibly as an HLA-related effect, TCR sharing across patients appeared less clear than in mice.

Extracted from the samples, RNA was reverse transcribed into cDNA to serve as the sequencing template. The assay was immunoSEQ multiplex PCR, and TCRdb's table has in-frame clones only and misses some. Here the sample spans 110,000 to 150,000 clones, around 60% being singletons. Isolation of CD4+ and CD8+ T cells from PBMCs was achieved by sorting. About this clone: As yet, its antigen is unknown.

The germline V gene encodes CDR1 GTSNPN and CDR2 SVGIG (reference sequence). V dropped 0 bases and J dropped 7 bases, with 10 bases sitting between them. The CDR3 is made up of 13 amino acids. Here the sequenced sample was CD4+ T cells sorted from blood, taken at week 0. This sequence originates from a human donor with alopecia areata. The chain links TRBV30 to TRBJ1-5; D is possibly TRBD1 (5 bases). The CDR3 bases are TGTGCCTGGAGTGTACTTGAGGGGCAGCCCCAGCATTTT. It specifies CAWSVLEGQPQHF.